This TCR beta chain was observed in a study of control samples from healthy donors and cancer patients. Trimming took off 2 bases at V and 7 bases at J, with 12 bases between the two ends. This CDR3 spans 13 amino acids. In germline, CDR1 is SGHTA, CDR2 FQGTGA. Assay: immunoSEQ multiplex PCR; the TCRdb copy retains only in-frame clones and omits some. The sample yields about 120,000 clones, more than 85% seen once. The sequence was collected from a man aged 45 to 65 with head and neck cancer. The chain joins TRBV7-3 to TRBJ2-7; D is tentatively TRBD1 or TRBD2 (5 bases each). What was sequenced was PBMCs. The CDR3 spells CASSLDDGTEQYF. The CDR3 nucleotides are TGTGCCAGCAGCTTAGACGACGGGACGGAGCAGTACTTC.